This T cell receptor (beta chain) was identified during a study of blood T cells in healthy people across ages. This CDR3 region has 13 residues. Germline CDR1 MNHEY, CDR2 SVGAGI. Trimming cost V 0 bases and J 5 bases, with 7 bases left between them. A second 7 to 11 cycle PCR used barcoded and J-beta primers. TCRdb analysed the 5' RACE reads with MiXCR anew, one entry per CDR3 protein. The sample carries about 1 million distinct CDR3 sequences, under 30% recorded once. The data were also submitted as part of a second study, on T cells of mothers and their children.

The TCR originated in a girl aged 2-10 years in good health. The chain employs TRBV6-5 and TRBJ1-2; D possibly corresponds to TRBD1 (5 bases). The source material was blood. CDR3 residues: CASSYSRTYGYTF. CDR3 coding DNA: TGTGCCAGCAGTTACTCCAGGACATATGGCTACACCTTC.